This T cell receptor (beta chain) was captured in a study of human T cells and chemical hapten exposure. Turning to the study itself: Patients were given diphenylcyclopropenone on the scalp weekly across the roughly 24-week study. General observations from the study: Expanded TCRs made up significantly more big CDR3 similarity clusters than controls did. Those TCRs sitting above 1 in 1000 frequency stayed the same with DPC sensitization.

Described time point: patch test 1, 2 weeks after DPC sensitization. The treatment denotes: therapeutic diphenylcyclopropenone sensitization with weekly scalp DPC. Blood, whole and unfractionated, served as the source for total RNA extraction. This CDR3 is 16 amino acids long. This clonotype came up many times. Its antigen is undetermined. Using its own MiXCR run on the RACE reads, TCRdb lists one record per CDR3 protein. This table has around 300,000 distinct CDR3 sequences, around 7% appearing once. This TCR was recovered from a woman under 30 with alopecia areata. Some clones in this sample may be carry-over from other donors' samples. The chain links TRBV21-1 to TRBJ1-6. TRBV21-1 is listed as a pseudogene. The source material was whole blood, sampled in connection with sensitization to the hapten diphenylcyclopropenone (DPC). The CDR3 loop reads CASSNPRGPRDSPLHF. The CDR3, as DNA: TGTGCCAGCAGCAATCCCAGGGGCCCTAGGGATTCACCCCTCCACTTT.